The text below deals with one T cell receptor (beta chain). The antigen remains unidentified. This sample is part of a study of human T cells and chemical hapten exposure. Study-wide findings and caveats: Patch test score was positively correlated with the counts of PT1 expanded TCRs.

TCRdb independently ran MiXCR on the RACE reads; one entry per CDR3 protein. The profile covers 350,000 to 400,000 distinct CDR3 sequences, with around 6% appearing a single time and more than 5.5% taken by the ten largest. Time point defined: patch test 2, 6 weeks after DPC sensitization. Documented treatment: therapeutic diphenylcyclopropenone sensitization with weekly scalp DPC. The sequencing used whole blood, collected in connection with sensitization to the hapten diphenylcyclopropenone (DPC). The sequence was collected from a woman aged 18-30 years with alopecia areata. Some clones in this sample may be carry-over from other donors' samples.

The CDR3: CASRGTGDSAFF. For the CDR3, the DNA is TGTGCCAGCCGGGGGACAGGGGATTCAGCTTTCTTT. The chain joins TRBV2 to TRBJ1-1, with 10 bases fitting TRBD1. Germline V gives CDR1 SNHLY, CDR2 FYNNEI. V shed 8 bases, J shed 10 bases, and the junction held 7 bases outside the gene matches. This CDR3 is 12 amino acids long. Supplemented by reference TRBV2 and TRBJ1-1, the full variable domain reads EPEVTQTPSHQVTQMGQEVILRCVPISNHLYFYWYRQILGQKVEFLVSFYNNEISEKSEIFDDQFSVERPDGSNFTLKIRSTKLEDSAMYFCASRGTGDSAFFGQGTRLTVV.